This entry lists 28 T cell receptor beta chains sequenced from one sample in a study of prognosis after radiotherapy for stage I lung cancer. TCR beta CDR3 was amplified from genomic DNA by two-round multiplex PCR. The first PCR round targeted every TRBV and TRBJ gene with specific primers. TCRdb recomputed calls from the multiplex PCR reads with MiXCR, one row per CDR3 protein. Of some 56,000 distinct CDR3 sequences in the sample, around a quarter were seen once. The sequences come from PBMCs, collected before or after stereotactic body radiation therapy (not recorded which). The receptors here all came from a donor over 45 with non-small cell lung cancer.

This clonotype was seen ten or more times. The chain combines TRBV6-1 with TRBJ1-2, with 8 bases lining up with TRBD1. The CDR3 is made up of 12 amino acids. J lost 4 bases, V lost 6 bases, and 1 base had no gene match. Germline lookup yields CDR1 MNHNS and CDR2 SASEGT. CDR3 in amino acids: CASRTGAYGYTF. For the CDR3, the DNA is TGTGCCAGCAGGACAGGGGCCTATGGCTACACCTTC.

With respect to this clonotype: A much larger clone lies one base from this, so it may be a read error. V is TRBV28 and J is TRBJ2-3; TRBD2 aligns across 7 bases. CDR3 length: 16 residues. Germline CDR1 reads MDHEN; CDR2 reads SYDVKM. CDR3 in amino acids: CASTVSGVQPADTRYF. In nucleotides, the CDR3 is TGTGCCAGCACCGTGAGCGGGGTGCAACCCGCAGATACGCGGTATTTT. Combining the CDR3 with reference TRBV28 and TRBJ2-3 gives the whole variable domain DVKVTQSSRYLVKRTGEKVFLECVQDMDHENMFWYRQDPGLGLRLIYFSYDVKMKEKGDIPEGYSVSREKKERFSLILESASTNQTSMYLCASTVSGVQPADTRYFGPGTRLTVL.

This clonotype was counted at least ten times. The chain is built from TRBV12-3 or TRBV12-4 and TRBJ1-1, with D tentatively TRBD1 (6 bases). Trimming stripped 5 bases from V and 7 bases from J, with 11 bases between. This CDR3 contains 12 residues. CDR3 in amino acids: CASSRGGGEAFF. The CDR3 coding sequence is TGTGCCAGCAGTCGAGGGGGTGGTGAAGCTTTCTTT.

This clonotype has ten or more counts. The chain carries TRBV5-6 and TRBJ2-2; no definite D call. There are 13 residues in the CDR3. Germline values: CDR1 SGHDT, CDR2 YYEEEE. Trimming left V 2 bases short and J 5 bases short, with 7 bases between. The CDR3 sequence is CASSFPPTGELFF. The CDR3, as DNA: TGTGCCAGCAGCTTCCCGCCGACCGGGGAGCTGTTTTTT.

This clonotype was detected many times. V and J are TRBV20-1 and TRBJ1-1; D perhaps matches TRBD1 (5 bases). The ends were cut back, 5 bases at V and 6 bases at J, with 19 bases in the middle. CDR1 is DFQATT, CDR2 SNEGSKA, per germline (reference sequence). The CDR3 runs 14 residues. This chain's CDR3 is CSAGTTGIWSEAFF. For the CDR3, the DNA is TGCAGTGCTGGGACCACAGGAATTTGGTCTGAAGCTTTCTTT.

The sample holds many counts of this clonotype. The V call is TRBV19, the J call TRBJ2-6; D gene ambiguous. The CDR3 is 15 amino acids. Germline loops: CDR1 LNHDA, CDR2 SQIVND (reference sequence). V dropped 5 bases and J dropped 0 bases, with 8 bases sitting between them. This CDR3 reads CASSGRSSGANVLTF. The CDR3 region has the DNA TGTGCCAGTAGTGGCAGGAGCTCTGGGGCCAACGTCCTGACTTTC.

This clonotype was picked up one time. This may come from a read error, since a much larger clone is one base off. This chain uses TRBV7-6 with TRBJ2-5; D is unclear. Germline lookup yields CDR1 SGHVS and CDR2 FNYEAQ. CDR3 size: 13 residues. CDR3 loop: CASILEDHATQYF. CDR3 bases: TGTGCCAGCATCTTAGAAGACCACGCGACCCAGTACTTC. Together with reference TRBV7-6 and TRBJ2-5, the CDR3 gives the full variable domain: GAGVSQSPRYKVTKRGQDVALRCDPISGHVSLYWYRQALGQGPEFLTYFNYEAQQDKSGLPNDRFSAERPEGSISTLTIQRTEQRDSAMYRCASILEDHATQYFGPGTRLLVL.

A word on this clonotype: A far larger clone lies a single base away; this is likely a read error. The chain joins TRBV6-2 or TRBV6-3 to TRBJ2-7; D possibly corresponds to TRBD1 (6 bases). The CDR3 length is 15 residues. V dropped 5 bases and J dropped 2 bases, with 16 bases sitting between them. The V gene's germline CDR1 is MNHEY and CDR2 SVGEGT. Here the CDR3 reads CASSEGGTSTYEQYF. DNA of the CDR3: TGTGCCAGCAGTGAAGGTGGGACATCCACCTACGAGCAGTACTTC.

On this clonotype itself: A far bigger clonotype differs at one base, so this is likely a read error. This CDR3 is CTSSYTRGAEAFF. The CDR3 DNA sequence: TGTACCAGCAGTTACACCAGGGGAGCTGAAGCTTTCTTT. The chain recombines TRBV6-9 with TRBJ1-1; D might be TRBD1 (6 bases). The CDR3 is made up of 13 amino acids. In germline, CDR1 is MNHGY, CDR2 SVAAGI.

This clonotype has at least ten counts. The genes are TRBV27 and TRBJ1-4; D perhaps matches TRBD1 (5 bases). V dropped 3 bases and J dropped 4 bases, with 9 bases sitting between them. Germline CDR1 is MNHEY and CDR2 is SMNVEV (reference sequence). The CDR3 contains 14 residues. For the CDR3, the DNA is TGTGCCAGCAGTTTTCGGGGGGTTAATGAAAAACTGTTTTTT. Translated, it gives CASSFRGVNEKLFF.

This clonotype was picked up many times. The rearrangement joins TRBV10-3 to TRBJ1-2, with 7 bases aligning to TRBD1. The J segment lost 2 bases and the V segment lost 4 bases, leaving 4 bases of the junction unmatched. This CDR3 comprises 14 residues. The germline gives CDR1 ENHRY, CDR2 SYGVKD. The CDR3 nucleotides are TGTGCCATCAGTGCCCAGGGGGACAACTATGGCTACACCTTC. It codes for CAISAQGDNYGYTF.

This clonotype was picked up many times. The CDR3 reads CASSSLGGGERPQHF. The CDR3 coding sequence is TGTGCCAGCAGTTCCCTCGGGGGGGGTGAGCGGCCCCAGCATTTT. The chain is built from TRBV27 and TRBJ1-5; a possible D gene is TRBD1 (5 bases). This CDR3 is built from 15 residues. Germline CDR1 MNHEY, CDR2 SMNVEV (reference sequence). The V end lost 4 bases, the J end lost 9 bases, and 19 bases lay between the germline ends.

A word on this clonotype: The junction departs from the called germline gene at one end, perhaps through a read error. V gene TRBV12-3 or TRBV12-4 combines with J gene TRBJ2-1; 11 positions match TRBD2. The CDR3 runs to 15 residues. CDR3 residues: CASRGTSGGGDDQFF. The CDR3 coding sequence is TGTGCCAGCAGGGGTACTAGCGGGGGCGGGGATGATCAGTTCTTC.

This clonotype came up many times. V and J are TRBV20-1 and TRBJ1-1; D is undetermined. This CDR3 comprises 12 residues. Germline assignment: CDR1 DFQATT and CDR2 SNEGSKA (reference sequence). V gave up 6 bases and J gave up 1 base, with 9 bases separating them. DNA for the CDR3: TGCAGTGCCATGAACGAGAACACTGAAGCTTTCTTT. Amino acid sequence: CSAMNENTEAFF.

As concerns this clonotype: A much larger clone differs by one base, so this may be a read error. CDR3 protein: CSVTGTGALKTEAFF. The CDR3 bases are TGCAGCGTTACCGGGACAGGGGCCCTGAAAACTGAAGCTTTCTTT. The chain employs TRBV29-1 and TRBJ1-1, with 10 bases that match TRBD1. Germline-derived CDR1 and CDR2 are SQVTM and ANQGSEA. The CDR3 has 15 residues.

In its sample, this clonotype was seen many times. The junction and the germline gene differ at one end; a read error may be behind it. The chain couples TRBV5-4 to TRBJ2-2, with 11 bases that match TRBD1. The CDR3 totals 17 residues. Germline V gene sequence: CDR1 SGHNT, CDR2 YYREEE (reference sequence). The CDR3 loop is CASSRPGTGGMGGELLF. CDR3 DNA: TGTGCCAGCAGCCGTCCCGGGACAGGGGGGATGGGCGGGGAGCTGCTTTTT.

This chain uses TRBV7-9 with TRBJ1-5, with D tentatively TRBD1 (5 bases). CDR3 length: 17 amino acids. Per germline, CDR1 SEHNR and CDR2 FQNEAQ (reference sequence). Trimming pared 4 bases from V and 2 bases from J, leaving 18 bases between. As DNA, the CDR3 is TGTGCCAGCAGCTCGGGGGTTCAGAACCGGGGCAATCAGCCCCAGCATTTT. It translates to CASSSGVQNRGNQPQHF.

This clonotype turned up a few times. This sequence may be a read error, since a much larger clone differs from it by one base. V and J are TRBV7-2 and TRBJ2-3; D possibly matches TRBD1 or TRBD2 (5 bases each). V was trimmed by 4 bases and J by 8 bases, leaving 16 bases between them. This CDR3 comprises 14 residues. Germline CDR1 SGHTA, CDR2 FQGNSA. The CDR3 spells CASSSAMGVGTQYF. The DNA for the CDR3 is TGTGCCAGCAGCTCGGCGATGGGGGTAGGTACGCAGTATTTT.

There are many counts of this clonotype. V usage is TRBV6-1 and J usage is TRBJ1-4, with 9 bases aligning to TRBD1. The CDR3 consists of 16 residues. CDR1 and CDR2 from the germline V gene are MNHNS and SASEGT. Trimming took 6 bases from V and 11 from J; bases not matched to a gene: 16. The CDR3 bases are TGTGCCAGCAGGGCCCAGTCCCGGGACAGGGTGGACAAACTGTTTTTT. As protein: CASRAQSRDRVDKLFF.

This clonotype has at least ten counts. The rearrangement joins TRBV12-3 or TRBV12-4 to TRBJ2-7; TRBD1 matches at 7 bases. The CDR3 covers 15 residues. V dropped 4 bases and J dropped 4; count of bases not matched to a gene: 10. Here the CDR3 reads CASSSPDRALYEQYF. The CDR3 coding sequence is TGTGCCAGCAGTTCCCCCGACAGGGCTTTATACGAGCAGTACTTC.

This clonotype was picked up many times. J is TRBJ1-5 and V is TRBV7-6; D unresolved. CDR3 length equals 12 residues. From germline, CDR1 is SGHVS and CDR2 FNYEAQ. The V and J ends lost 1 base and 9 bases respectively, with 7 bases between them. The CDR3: CASSLGSGPQHF. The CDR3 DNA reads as TGTGCCAGCAGCTTAGGCTCTGGGCCCCAGCATTTT.

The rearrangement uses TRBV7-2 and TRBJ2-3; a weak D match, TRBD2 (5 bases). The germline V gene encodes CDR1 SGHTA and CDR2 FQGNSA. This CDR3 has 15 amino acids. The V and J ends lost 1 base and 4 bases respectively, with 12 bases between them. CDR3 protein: CTSSLDSIASDTQYF. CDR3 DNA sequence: TGTACCAGCAGCTTAGATTCAATAGCGTCAGATACGCAGTATTTT.

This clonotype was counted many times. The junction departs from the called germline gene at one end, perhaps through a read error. CDR3 in DNA: TGTGCCAGCAGTTACGGTGGGGCACGGGTCGGGGCCTTC. Its translation: CASSYGGARVGAF. The rearrangement uses TRBV6-9 and TRBJ2-1; tentatively, D is TRBD1 or TRBD2 (5 bases each). Germline V CDR1 and CDR2: MNHGY, SVAAGI. This CDR3 spans 13 amino acids.

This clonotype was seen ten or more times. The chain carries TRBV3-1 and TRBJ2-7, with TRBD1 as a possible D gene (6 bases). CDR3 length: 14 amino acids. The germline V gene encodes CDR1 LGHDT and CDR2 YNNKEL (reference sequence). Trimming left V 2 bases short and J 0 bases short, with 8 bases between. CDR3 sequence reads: CASSQRQASYEQYF. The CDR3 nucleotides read TGTGCCAGCAGCCAACGACAGGCCTCCTACGAGCAGTACTTC.

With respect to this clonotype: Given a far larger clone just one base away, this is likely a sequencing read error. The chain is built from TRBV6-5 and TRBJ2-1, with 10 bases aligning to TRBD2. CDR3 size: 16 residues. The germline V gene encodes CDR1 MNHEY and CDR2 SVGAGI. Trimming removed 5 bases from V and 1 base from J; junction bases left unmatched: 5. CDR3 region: CASSPTSGVSYNEQFF. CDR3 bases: TGTGCCAGCAGTCCCACTAGCGGGGTGTCCTACAATGAGCAGTTCTTC.

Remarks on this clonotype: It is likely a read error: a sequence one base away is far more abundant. The DNA for the CDR3 is TGTGCCAGCAGTGAACTTCAGGTGAACACTGAAGCTTTCTTT. This gives the protein CASSELQVNTEAFF. The chain combines TRBV6-2 or TRBV6-3 with TRBJ1-1, with D unclear. CDR1 and CDR2 (germline): MNHEY, SVGEGT. Trimming stripped 5 bases from V and 0 bases from J, with 10 bases between. CDR3 length equals 14 residues.

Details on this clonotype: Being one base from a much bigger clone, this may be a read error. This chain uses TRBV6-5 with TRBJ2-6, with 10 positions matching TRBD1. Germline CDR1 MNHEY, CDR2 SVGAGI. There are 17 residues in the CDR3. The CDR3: CASSYEGQGSGSNVLTF. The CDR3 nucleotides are TGTGCCAGCAGTTACGAGGGACAGGGGTCTGGGTCCAACGTCCTGACTTTC.

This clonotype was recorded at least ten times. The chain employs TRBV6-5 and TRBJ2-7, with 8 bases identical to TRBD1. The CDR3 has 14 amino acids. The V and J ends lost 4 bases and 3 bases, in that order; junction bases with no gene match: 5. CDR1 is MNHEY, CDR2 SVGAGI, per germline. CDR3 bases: TGTGCCAGCAGTTCCGGGACAGGTCTCTACGAGCAGTACTTC. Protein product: CASSSGTGLYEQYF.